This TCR beta chain was profiled in a study of cytomegalovirus exposure and HLA in healthy donors. The overall study: The 130 or so validation repertoires were reported in a later analysis to have been generated on the same platform as the roughly 680 first-cohort repertoires. Study results and limitations: There were some 150 TCR beta chains listed as cytomegalovirus-associated. In vitro experiments confirmed that three CMV-associated chains were specific for CMV antigens.

Generated by immunoSEQ multiplex PCR, the TCRdb table keeps only in-frame clones and is missing some. The data hold under 250,000 clones, with around 86% observed a single time. In regard to this clone: Antigen specificity is unknown.

Separate from the roughly 630-subject first cohort was the approximately 130-subject validation cohort, to which the donors belonged. This CDR3 is built from 14 residues. Looked up from germline, CDR1 is SGHTA and CDR2 is FQGNSA. With 5 bases clipped from V and 5 bases from J, the junction kept 6 bases outside the gene matches. The sequence was obtained from a woman younger than 30 in good health and CMV-seropositive. The specimen was PBMCs. The V and J genes are TRBV7-2 and TRBJ1-5; the match to TRBD1 covers 7 bases. The CDR3 loop is CASSLRQGHQPQHF. The CDR3 DNA reads TGTGCCAGCAGCCTGAGACAGGGCCATCAGCCCCAGCATTTT.